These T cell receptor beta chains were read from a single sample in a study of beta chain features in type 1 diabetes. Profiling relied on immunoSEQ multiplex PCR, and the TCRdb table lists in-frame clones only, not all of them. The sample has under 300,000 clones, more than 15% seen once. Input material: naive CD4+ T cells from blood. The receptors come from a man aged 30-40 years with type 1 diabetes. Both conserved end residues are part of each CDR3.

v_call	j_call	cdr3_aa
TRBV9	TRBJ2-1	CASSSAPLSYNEQFF
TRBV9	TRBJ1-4	CASSLQALATNEKLFF
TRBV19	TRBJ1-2	CASSIYGEGGYTF
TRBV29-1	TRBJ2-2	CSAGTGQVAGELFF
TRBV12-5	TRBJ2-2	CASGLGGAVGQGPTGELFF
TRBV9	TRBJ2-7	CASSVDLAGAEQYF
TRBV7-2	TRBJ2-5	CASSLVSAGMETQYF
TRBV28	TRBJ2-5	CASSLYGPKTQYF
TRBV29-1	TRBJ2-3	CSVERTGDTQYF
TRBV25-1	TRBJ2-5	CASSELGPGQETQYF
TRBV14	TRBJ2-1	CASSQGGRTQFF
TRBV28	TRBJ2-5	CASSLRSRTQYF
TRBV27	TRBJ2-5	CASSLSPDLRETQYF
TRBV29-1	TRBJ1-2	CSVTRNRVSAGYTF
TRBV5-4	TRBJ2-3	CASSSRTGSTDTQYF
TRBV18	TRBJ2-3	CASSPTSGPTDTQYF
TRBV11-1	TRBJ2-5	CASSLDRGTQYF
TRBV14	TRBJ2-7	CASSQASSYEQYF
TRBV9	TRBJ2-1	CASSVVRASGHNEQFF
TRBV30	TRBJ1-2	CAWSVRIRFTF
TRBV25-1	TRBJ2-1	CASGAGGYNEQFF
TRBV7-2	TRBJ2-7	CASSAPNTYEQYF
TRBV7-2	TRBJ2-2	CASSFQPTTGELFF
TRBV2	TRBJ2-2	CASSYGQSAQNTGELFF
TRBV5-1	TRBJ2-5	CASSTGTIGTFSTQYF
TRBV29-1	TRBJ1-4	CSVLGTGGSGKLFF
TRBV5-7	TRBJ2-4	CASSLKGQGKNIQYF
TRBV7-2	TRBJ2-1	CASSSRDRGFYNEQFF
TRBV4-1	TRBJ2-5	CASRRAGWQETQYF
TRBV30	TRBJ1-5	CAWSRDVGNQPQHF
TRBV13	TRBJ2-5	CASSSGQQETQYF
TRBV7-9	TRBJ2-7	CASSLMGSAYEQYF
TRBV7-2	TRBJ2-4	CASSLVGTGAKNIQYF
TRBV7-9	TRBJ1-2	CASRSSGTDAYGYTF
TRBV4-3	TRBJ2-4	CASSQDRAGSVKNIQYF
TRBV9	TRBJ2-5	CASSVGASGGQETQYF
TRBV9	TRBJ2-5	CASSVLSLRGETQYF
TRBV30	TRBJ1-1	CAWSPTRQGRTEAFF
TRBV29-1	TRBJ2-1	CSTLRTGVFNNEQFF
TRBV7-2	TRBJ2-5	CASSRGLQETQYF
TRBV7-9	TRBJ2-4	CASSPGAGENIQYF
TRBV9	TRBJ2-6	CASSYRSGDAGANVLTF
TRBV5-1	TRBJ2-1	CASSQERDEQFF
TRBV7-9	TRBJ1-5	CASSLEGDQPQHF
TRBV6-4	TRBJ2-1	CASKEGTSGTAEQFF
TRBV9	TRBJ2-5	CASSVASGQNEETQYF
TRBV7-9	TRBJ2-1	CASSSLGDEQFF
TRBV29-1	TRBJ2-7	CSGTTGLSSSYEQYF
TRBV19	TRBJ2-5	CASRRQETQYF
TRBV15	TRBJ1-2	CATSRDPGQYGYTF
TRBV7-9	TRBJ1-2	CASSSGQAGFYGYTF
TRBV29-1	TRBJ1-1	CSVSKGSGDTEAFF
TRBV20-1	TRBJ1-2	CSATVLYGYTF
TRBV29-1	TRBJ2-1	CSVEGPVYNEQFF
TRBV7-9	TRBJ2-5	CASSFQETQYF